This TCR beta chain was profiled in a study of cytomegalovirus exposure and HLA in healthy donors. PCR primers comprised 60 Vbeta and 13 Jbeta primers. The method was immunoSEQ multiplex PCR; TCRdb's version includes in-frame clones alone and lacks a portion of them. The sample lists 110,000 to 150,000 clones; 55% to 80% were seen once. The CDR3 sequence is 15 residues long. Germline loops: CDR1 MNHNS, CDR2 SASEGT. The V end lost 0 bases, the J end lost 5 bases, and 14 bases lay between the germline ends. Donors had nominal health at sampling but likely had unrecorded immune exposures. The specimen was PBMCs. The chain uses TRBV6-1 and TRBJ2-7; D remains unclear. The sequence was collected from a human donor in good health. The CDR3 spells CASSEADTALDEQYF. CDR3 DNA sequence: TGTGCCAGCAGTGAAGCAGACACGGCTTTGGACGAGCAGTACTTC.